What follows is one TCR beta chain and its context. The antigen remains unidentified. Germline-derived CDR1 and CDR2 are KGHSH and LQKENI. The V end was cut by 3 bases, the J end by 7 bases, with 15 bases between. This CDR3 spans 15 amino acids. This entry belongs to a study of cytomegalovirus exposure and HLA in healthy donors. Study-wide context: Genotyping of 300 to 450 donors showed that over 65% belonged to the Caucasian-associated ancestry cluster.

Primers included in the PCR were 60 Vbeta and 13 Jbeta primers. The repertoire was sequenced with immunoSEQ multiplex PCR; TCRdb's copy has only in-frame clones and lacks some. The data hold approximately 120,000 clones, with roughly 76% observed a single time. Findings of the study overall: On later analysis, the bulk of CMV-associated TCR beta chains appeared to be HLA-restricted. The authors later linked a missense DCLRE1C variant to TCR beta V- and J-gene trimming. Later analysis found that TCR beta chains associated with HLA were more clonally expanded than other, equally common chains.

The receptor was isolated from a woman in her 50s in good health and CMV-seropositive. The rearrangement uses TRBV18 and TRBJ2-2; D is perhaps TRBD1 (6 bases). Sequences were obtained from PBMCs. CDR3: CASSPLQGEDGELFF. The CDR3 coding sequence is TGTGCCAGCTCACCCCTACAGGGAGAGGACGGGGAGCTGTTTTTT.